This is a list of T cell receptor beta chains from one sample in a study of cytomegalovirus exposure and HLA in healthy donors. TCRdb keeps only in-frame clones here, not all; method: immunoSEQ multiplex PCR. The table records 60,000 to 75,000 clones, 80% to 90% of them present only once. The sample taken for sequencing was PBMCs. The receptors were sampled from a woman under 40 in good health and CMV-seropositive. Both conserved end residues are part of each CDR3. The order of the fields is J gene, D gene, clone size, V gene, CDR3 protein, CDR3 DNA. D genes are given only for firm matches. Clone size is stated in some rows and not others, as once, few, many or a class when expanded.

J: TRBJ2-7
D: -
size: -
V: TRBV28
CDR3: CASRSGFTYEQYF
DNA: TGTGCCTCGCGGTCGGGGTTTACCTACGAGCAGTACTTC

J: TRBJ2-7
D: -
size: -
V: TRBV5-1
CDR3: CASSLGLGNEQYF
DNA: TGCGCCAGCAGCTTGGGGCTAGGCAACGAGCAGTACTTC

J: TRBJ2-1
D: -
size: -
V: TRBV21-1
CDR3: CASSKERDRVREQFF
DNA: TGTGCCAGCAGCAAAGAGAGGGACAGGGTCCGTGAGCAGTTCTTC

J: TRBJ2-7
D: TRBD1
size: -
V: TRBV19
CDR3: CASSRQGEYEQYF
DNA: TGTGCCAGTAGTCGACAGGGGGAATACGAGCAGTACTTC

J: TRBJ2-3
D: TRBD1
size: -
V: TRBV5-6
CDR3: CASGHTGGATDTQYF
DNA: TGTGCCAGCGGCCATACAGGGGGAGCTACAGATACGCAGTATTTT

J: TRBJ1-2
D: TRBD1
size: -
V: TRBV27
CDR3: CASGTGEIYGYTF
DNA: TGTGCCAGCGGGACAGGGGAGATCTATGGCTACACCTTC

J: TRBJ2-2
D: -
size: once
V: TRBV9
CDR3: CASSRGTDFSTGELFF
DNA: TGTGCCAGCAGCCGGGGGACTGACTTCAGCACCGGGGAGCTGTTTTTT

J: TRBJ2-1
D: -
size: -
V: TRBV27
CDR3: CASKPVYNEQFF
DNA: TGTGCCAGCAAGCCCGTCTACAATGAGCAGTTCTTC

J: TRBJ1-1
D: -
size: -
V: TRBV5-1
CDR3: CASSAQLSTMNTEAFF
DNA: TGCGCCAGCAGCGCACAGCTTTCTACGATGAACACTGAAGCTTTCTTT

J: TRBJ1-3
D: TRBD1
size: -
V: TRBV18
CDR3: CASSPRIGTDSGNTIYF
DNA: TGTGCCAGCTCACCACGAATAGGGACAGACTCTGGAAACACCATATATTTT

J: TRBJ2-7
D: -
size: -
V: TRBV21-1
CDR3: CASSKVSGIDDEQYF
DNA: TGTGCCAGCAGCAAAGTTTCCGGGATAGATGACGAGCAGTACTTC

J: TRBJ2-7
D: TRBD1
size: -
V: TRBV28
CDR3: CASSSSGTGNFYEQYF
DNA: TGTGCCAGCAGTTCCTCCGGGACAGGGAATTTCTACGAGCAGTACTTC

J: TRBJ2-1
D: TRBD1
size: once
V: TRBV9
CDR3: CASSARQGIVHEQFF
DNA: TGTGCCAGCAGCGCCCGACAGGGAATAGTCCATGAGCAGTTCTTC

J: TRBJ2-5
D: TRBD2
size: -
V: TRBV9
CDR3: CASSVDSGRGETQYF
DNA: TGTGCCAGCAGCGTAGACAGCGGGAGAGGGGAGACCCAGTACTTC

J: TRBJ2-1
D: TRBD2
size: -
V: TRBV5-1
CDR3: CASSLESSGPYNEQFF
DNA: TGCGCCAGCAGCTTGGAATCTAGCGGACCCTACAATGAGCAGTTCTTC

J: TRBJ2-7
D: TRBD1
size: -
V: TRBV18
CDR3: CASSPVRQGGYEQYF
DNA: TGTGCCAGCTCACCCGTTCGACAGGGGGGCTACGAGCAGTACTTC

J: TRBJ1-2
D: TRBD1
size: -
V: TRBV2
CDR3: CASTLGQGGYYGYTF
DNA: TGTGCCAGCACCCTCGGACAGGGTGGCTACTATGGCTACACCTTC

J: TRBJ2-7
D: TRBD2
size: -
V: TRBV28
CDR3: CASSSSSTSGEQYF
DNA: TGTGCCAGCAGTTCTTCCTCGACTAGCGGCGAGCAGTACTTC

J: TRBJ2-2
D: TRBD2
size: -
V: TRBV7-8
CDR3: CASSSLAGGSGELFF
DNA: TGTGCCAGCAGCTCTCTAGCGGGAGGATCCGGGGAGCTGTTTTTT

J: TRBJ2-7
D: -
size: -
V: TRBV29-1
CDR3: CSVEDPRAPYEQYF
DNA: TGCAGCGTTGAAGATCCCAGGGCCCCCTACGAGCAGTACTTC

J: TRBJ2-3
D: TRBD2
size: -
V: TRBV4-2
CDR3: CASSQGLAGPDTQYF
DNA: TGTGCCAGCAGCCAAGGACTAGCGGGACCAGATACGCAGTATTTT

J: TRBJ1-5
D: -
size: once
V: TRBV7-9
CDR3: CASSLVDRGLVGNQPQHF
DNA: TGTGCCAGCAGCTTAGTAGACCGCGGACTGGTGGGCAATCAGCCCCAGCATTTT

J: TRBJ2-2
D: TRBD2
size: -
V: TRBV28
CDR3: CASSLSAGAGPGELFF
DNA: TGTGCCAGCAGTTTATCAGCGGGAGCAGGTCCCGGGGAGCTGTTTTTT

J: TRBJ2-7
D: -
size: -
V: TRBV19
CDR3: CASSGGNNYEQYF
DNA: TGTGCCAGTAGTGGGGGGAATAACTACGAGCAGTACTTC

J: TRBJ2-7
D: TRBD2
size: -
V: TRBV7-9
CDR3: CASSLGLAVYEQYF
DNA: TGTGCCAGCAGCCTCGGACTAGCCGTCTACGAGCAGTACTTC

J: TRBJ2-7
D: TRBD1
size: -
V: TRBV7-9
CDR3: CASSRDRAYEQYF
DNA: TGTGCCAGCAGCCGGGACAGGGCCTACGAGCAGTACTTC

J: TRBJ1-3
D: -
size: -
V: TRBV5-4
CDR3: CASSFANSGNTIYF
DNA: TGTGCCAGCAGCTTCGCTAACTCTGGAAACACCATATATTTT

J: TRBJ2-2
D: -
size: -
V: TRBV10-2
CDR3: CASSEQPATGELFF
DNA: TGCGCCAGCAGTGAACAGCCTGCCACCGGGGAGCTGTTTTTT

J: TRBJ1-1
D: TRBD1
size: once
V: TRBV19
CDR3: CASSIGGQGAGTEAFF
DNA: TGTGCCAGTAGTATTGGGGGACAGGGGGCTGGCACTGAAGCTTTCTTT

J: TRBJ2-3
D: -
size: once
V: TRBV7-7
CDR3: CASSLVAGSSTDTQYF
DNA: TGTGCCAGCAGCTTAGTTGCGGGATCTAGCACAGATACGCAGTATTTT

J: TRBJ1-1
D: -
size: -
V: TRBV6-5
CDR3: CASSYLSRTEAFF
DNA: TGTGCCAGCAGTTACCTATCGCGGACTGAAGCTTTCTTT

J: TRBJ1-2
D: -
size: -
V: TRBV19
CDR3: CASSIISGYGYTF
DNA: TGTGCCAGTAGTATTATTTCGGGATATGGCTACACCTTC

J: TRBJ1-5
D: TRBD1
size: -
V: TRBV27
CDR3: CAGRQGGVRNQPQHF
DNA: TGTGCCGGGCGACAGGGTGGGGTTCGGAATCAGCCCCAGCATTTT

J: TRBJ2-2
D: TRBD1
size: -
V: TRBV6-1
CDR3: CASSEALGGVTGELFF
DNA: TGTGCCAGCAGTGAAGCATTAGGGGGCGTCACCGGGGAGCTGTTTTTT

J: TRBJ1-2
D: TRBD1
size: -
V: TRBV28
CDR3: CASSFLNPGQGVSGYTF
DNA: TGTGCCAGCAGTTTCCTTAATCCGGGACAGGGTGTCAGTGGCTACACCTTC

J: TRBJ1-1
D: -
size: once
V: TRBV6-5
CDR3: CASTYAGTEAFF
DNA: TGTGCCAGCACCTACGCGGGCACTGAAGCTTTCTTT

J: TRBJ2-3
D: -
size: -
V: TRBV5-1
CDR3: CASSFGQNTDTQYF
DNA: TGCGCCAGCAGCTTTGGGCAGAACACAGATACGCAGTATTTT

J: TRBJ2-1
D: TRBD2
size: -
V: TRBV2
CDR3: CASRPTSGRTRYNEQFF
DNA: TGTGCCAGCAGACCCACTAGCGGCAGGACGCGGTACAATGAGCAGTTCTTC

J: TRBJ2-1
D: TRBD2
size: -
V: TRBV28
CDR3: CASSLYAGGSGEQFF
DNA: TGTGCCAGCAGTTTATATGCGGGAGGATCCGGTGAGCAGTTCTTC

J: TRBJ2-1
D: TRBD2
size: -
V: TRBV27
CDR3: CASSPRSGRAWGNEQFF
DNA: TGTGCCAGCAGTCCCCGTAGCGGGAGGGCATGGGGCAATGAGCAGTTCTTC

J: TRBJ2-5
D: -
size: -
V: TRBV2
CDR3: CASMQQETQYF
DNA: TGTGCCAGCATGCAGCAAGAGACCCAGTACTTC

J: TRBJ2-7
D: TRBD2
size: -
V: TRBV6-1
CDR3: CASSEGPGGHSGRGEQYF
DNA: TGTGCCAGCAGTGAAGGCCCCGGGGGGCACAGCGGGAGAGGCGAGCAGTACTTC

J: TRBJ1-3
D: -
size: -
V: TRBV10-3
CDR3: CAISETGDVGTIYF
DNA: TGTGCCATCAGTGAGACCGGAGATGTTGGCACCATATATTTT

J: TRBJ2-5
D: -
size: -
V: TRBV11-3
CDR3: CASSPRSQGGIETQYF
DNA: TGTGCCAGCAGTCCCAGAAGCCAGGGAGGAATAGAGACCCAGTACTTC

J: TRBJ2-7
D: TRBD1
size: -
V: TRBV19
CDR3: CASRDRGTGEQYF
DNA: TGTGCCAGTCGTGACAGGGGGACGGGCGAGCAGTACTTC

J: TRBJ2-3
D: TRBD1
size: -
V: TRBV5-1
CDR3: CASSAIYRGRDTDTQYF
DNA: TGCGCCAGCAGCGCCATTTACAGGGGGCGTGACACAGATACGCAGTATTTT

J: TRBJ2-7
D: TRBD2
size: -
V: TRBV7-2
CDR3: CASSLVGSSGMTYEQYF
DNA: TGTGCCAGCAGCTTAGTCGGATCCAGCGGGATGACCTACGAGCAGTACTTC

J: TRBJ2-2
D: -
size: once
V: TRBV5-1
CDR3: CASRIPPSTGELFF
DNA: TGCGCCAGCAGAATCCCCCCTAGCACCGGGGAGCTGTTTTTT

J: TRBJ2-7
D: TRBD2
size: -
V: TRBV5-4
CDR3: CASSNYGTRYEQYF
DNA: TGTGCCAGCAGCAACTACGGGACTAGATACGAGCAGTACTTC

J: TRBJ1-1
D: TRBD1
size: -
V: TRBV15
CDR3: CATSRAHRKPGQGARETEAFF
DNA: TGTGCCACCAGCAGAGCCCACCGAAAACCGGGACAGGGGGCGCGTGAGACTGAAGCTTTCTTT

J: TRBJ1-1
D: TRBD1
size: -
V: TRBV6-5
CDR3: CASRDRGLVTEAFF
DNA: TGTGCCAGCAGGGACAGGGGATTAGTGACTGAAGCTTTCTTT

J: TRBJ2-2
D: -
size: -
V: TRBV9
CDR3: CASSLLASANTGELFF
DNA: TGTGCCAGCAGCCTATTAGCGAGCGCGAACACCGGGGAGCTGTTTTTT